This is a list of T cell receptor beta chains from one sample in a study of blood T cells in healthy people across ages. From the 5' RACE reads, TCRdb called clonotypes with MiXCR, one entry per CDR3 protein. The sample holds 650,000 to 900,000 distinct CDR3 sequences, 62% seen once. Sequenced input: blood. These receptors originate from a man aged 25 to 45 in good health. Both conserved end residues are part of each CDR3. Clone size is given for some rows only: seen once, a few or many times, or a class if the clone is expanded.

V	size	J	CDR3
TRBV12-3/TRBV12-4	few	TRBJ2-7	CASSLGAFPTYEQYF
TRBV4-2	.	TRBJ1-2	CASSQEGSPVIQGKDGYTF
TRBV7-3	.	TRBJ2-3	CTSSSTPGRSTDTQYF
TRBV7-2	many	TRBJ2-7	CASSLARLTYEQYF
TRBV18	.	TRBJ2-7	CASSSTASSYEQYF
TRBV7-2	.	TRBJ2-3	CASSVSGTGRTDTQYF
TRBV4-3	.	TRBJ1-5	CASSLRGVGQPRHF
TRBV5-1	few	TRBJ1-2	CASSLRYGQAGYTF
TRBV3-1	.	TRBJ2-1	CASSQGGGRPNEQFF
TRBV7-3	once	TRBJ2-1	CASSWGHPDEQFF
TRBV6-1	once	TRBJ1-5	CASSEGWTGLYSNQPQHF
TRBV10-3	.	TRBJ2-1	CAIRKTGTVYNEQFF
TRBV3-1	.	.	CASNQKSGTGGDEQYF
TRBV29-1	few	TRBJ2-5	CSVEDRAETQYF
TRBV9	few	TRBJ2-3	CASSVGAGNTDTQYF
TRBV4-2	few	TRBJ2-4	CASSQDTGRGRNIQYF
TRBV5-4	.	TRBJ2-1	CASSSPDRGPYNEQFF
TRBV25-1	few	TRBJ1-1	CASRPEGVMNTEAFF
TRBV15	.	TRBJ1-2	CATSRDLSGRNGYTF
TRBV9	.	TRBJ2-1	CASSPGGGQGFNEQFF
TRBV12-3/TRBV12-4	many	TRBJ1-5	CASSSGVQPQHF
TRBV6-2/TRBV6-3	.	TRBJ1-6	CASSYQSGHRTTGSPLHF
TRBV3-1	.	TRBJ1-5	CASSLTSESNQPQHF
TRBV20-1	.	TRBJ2-1	CSARRGGYYNEQFF
TRBV7-6	.	TRBJ1-2	CASSLAGQSYGYTF
TRBV7-2	.	TRBJ2-3	CASSPGGIVTDTQYF
TRBV11-3	.	TRBJ2-6	CASSPGASVLTF
TRBV7-2	.	TRBJ2-7	CASRRLGRDEQYF
TRBV10-3	.	TRBJ1-2	CAISESGQGFGANYGYTF
TRBV29-1	.	.	CSACHRTLTEQYF
TRBV2	.	.	CASMSGAEQYF
TRBV6-2/TRBV6-3	.	TRBJ2-5	CASSLSKWETQYF
TRBV29-1	.	TRBJ2-3	CSVDFLYTDTQYF
TRBV7-3	.	TRBJ2-1	CASSLVRGTSGVYTGNEQFF
TRBV11-3	.	TRBJ2-1	CASSPGQYTEQFF
TRBV28	few	TRBJ2-7	CASSFGRAHEQYF
TRBV6-2/TRBV6-3	few	TRBJ2-1	CASSYTLRRNEQFF
TRBV2	.	TRBJ1-1	CASRPTGTNTEAFF
TRBV15	.	TRBJ1-2	CATSRDSNYGYTF
TRBV4-2	once	TRBJ2-7	CASSQELAQPYEQYF
TRBV18	.	TRBJ2-6	CASSPATQANVLTF
TRBV10-3	.	TRBJ1-5	CAISNRVNSNQPQHF
TRBV9	few	TRBJ2-3	CASSVGGDSLDTQYF
TRBV6-5	.	TRBJ1-5	CASKMTASNRPQHF
TRBV6-6	.	TRBJ2-5	CASSYRASGGLLETQYF
TRBV4-3	.	TRBJ2-6	CASSPTGQGLSSGANVLTF
TRBV6-2/TRBV6-3	.	TRBJ2-3	CASSYILEEQYF
TRBV13	.	TRBJ1-1	CASRLGWGGNTEAFF
TRBV7-3	.	TRBJ2-5	CASSLGPGHQETQYF
TRBV18	.	TRBJ2-7	CASSPSQGPYEQYF
TRBV12-3/TRBV12-4	.	TRBJ1-2	CASSSPGQRGNYGYTF
TRBV4-2	few	TRBJ2-3	CASSQDIAGGTDTQYF
TRBV7-9	.	TRBJ2-5	CASSPQVDETQYF
TRBV9	.	TRBJ1-6	CASSAYRGNNNSPLHF
TRBV7-6	.	TRBJ2-1	CASSLASGTEQFF
TRBV20-1	.	TRBJ1-2	CSVTGGDDYGYTF
TRBV3-1	.	TRBJ1-2	CASSPEFPYGYTF
TRBV20-1	.	TRBJ2-7	CSAGTESSYEQYF
TRBV7-9	.	TRBJ2-3	CASSLDPGNTDTQYF
TRBV6-2/TRBV6-3	.	TRBJ2-1	CASRTTSGGLEFF